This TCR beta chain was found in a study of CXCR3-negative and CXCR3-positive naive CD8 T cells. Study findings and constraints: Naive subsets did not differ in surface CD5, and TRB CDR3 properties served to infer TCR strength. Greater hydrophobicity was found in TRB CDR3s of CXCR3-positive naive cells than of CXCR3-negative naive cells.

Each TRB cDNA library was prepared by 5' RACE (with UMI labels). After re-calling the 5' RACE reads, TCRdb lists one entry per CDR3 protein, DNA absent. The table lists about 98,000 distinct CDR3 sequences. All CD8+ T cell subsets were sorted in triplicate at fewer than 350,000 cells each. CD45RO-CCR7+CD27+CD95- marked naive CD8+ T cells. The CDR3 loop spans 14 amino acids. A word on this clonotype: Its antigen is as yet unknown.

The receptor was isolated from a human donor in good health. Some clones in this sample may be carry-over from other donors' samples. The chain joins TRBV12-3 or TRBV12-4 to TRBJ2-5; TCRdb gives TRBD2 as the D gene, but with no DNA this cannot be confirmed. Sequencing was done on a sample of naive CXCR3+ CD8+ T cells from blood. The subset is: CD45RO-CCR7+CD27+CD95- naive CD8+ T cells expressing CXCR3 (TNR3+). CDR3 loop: CASSFFGGVKTQYF.